The entry that follows covers one T cell receptor beta chain sequence. Its matching antigen is unknown. Sequencing was at survey level. In the authors' methods: Lowest detectable productive clonotype frequency was 2.59 x 10-5. TCRdb keeps only in-frame clones here, not all; method: immunoSEQ multiplex PCR. That table is the source of V, J and clone size, and D and trimming were worked out from the DNA. The data hold some 40,000 clones, with roughly 83% observed a single time. The data are from a study of STAT5B mutations in CD4+ large granular lymphocyte leukemia. Whole-study results and caveats: Main leukemic clonotypes were patient-specific, but roughly 25% appeared at low frequency elsewhere. Data were not HLA-matched across samples.

The CDR3 sequence is 12 residues long. Per germline, CDR1 SGHTA and CDR2 FQGNSA. The V end lost 5 bases, the J end lost 7 bases, and 11 bases lay between the germline ends. This receptor was identified in a human donor in good health. The sample was CD4+ T cells from blood buffy coats. The gene calls are TRBV7-2 and TRBJ2-5, with D possibly TRBD2 on 5 matching bases. The CDR3 region has the DNA TGTGCCAGCAGCGTATCTGCGGGGACCCAGTACTTC. Translation: CASSVSAGTQYF.